What follows are 9 T cell receptor beta chains derived from one specimen sequenced in a study of T cells after yellow fever vaccination. TCRdb reprocessed the 5' RACE reads via MiXCR and lists one record per CDR3 protein. In the table there are some 300,000 distinct CDR3 sequences, 7.5% to 9.5% of which are singletons. The input for sequencing was CD4+ T cells sorted from PBMCs, taken 5 days after the yellow fever booster vaccination. The receptors were gathered from a man between 18 and 29 years old who received the YFV17D yellow fever vaccine.

This clonotype was picked up a small number of times. V and J are TRBV3-1 and TRBJ1-4, with D tentatively TRBD1 (6 bases). Trimming removed 5 bases at V and 5 bases at J, with 15 bases between. The CDR3 extends over 15 amino acids. Germline values: CDR1 LGHDT, CDR2 YNNKEL (reference sequence). CDR3: CASSSRRTGNEKLFF. In DNA, the CDR3 is TGTGCCAGCAGCTCAAGACGCACAGGGAATGAAAAACTGTTTTTT. The whole variable domain, filled in from reference TRBV3-1 and TRBJ1-4, reads DTAVSQTPKYLVTQMGNDKSIKCEQNLGHDTMYWYKQDSKKFLKIMFSYNNKELIINETVPNRFSPKSPDKAHLNLHINSLELGDSAVYFCASSSRRTGNEKLFFGSGTQLSVL.

The chain links TRBV7-9 to TRBJ1-2, with D possibly being TRBD1 (6 bases). Germline V CDR1 and CDR2: SEHNR, FQNEAQ (reference sequence). V lost 1 base to trimming and J lost 7 bases, with 10 bases between them. The CDR3 totals 13 residues. In DNA, the CDR3 is TGTGCCAGCAGCTTAGGGGACATCGGTGGCTACACCTTC. Protein: CASSLGDIGGYTF.

V and J are TRBV28 and TRBJ2-7, with 9 bases lining up with TRBD1. Losses at the gene ends were 5 bases for V and 3 bases for J; bases not matched to a gene: 8. Germline V gene lookup returns CDR1 MDHEN and CDR2 SYDVKM. The CDR3 is made up of 15 amino acids. CDR3 sequence reads: CASSGPGQGSYEQYV. The CDR3 coding sequence is TGTGCCAGCAGTGGACCGGGACAGGGAAGCTACGAGCAGTACGTC.

This clonotype was observed a handful of times. The chain links TRBV27 to TRBJ1-2; 10 bases line up with TRBD1. The CDR3 runs to 13 residues. Germline assignment: CDR1 MNHEY and CDR2 SMNVEV (reference sequence). After removal of 3 bases from V and 8 bases from J, the junction contained 3 bases not matched to a gene. The CDR3 region is CASSFRDRGGYTF. The CDR3 DNA follows: TGTGCCAGCAGTTTTCGGGACAGGGGAGGCTACACCTTC.

The V gene is TRBV5-6, the J gene TRBJ2-2; D call uncertain. V lost 0 bases and J 0 bases, leaving 6 bases between the germline ends. Germline CDR1 and CDR2: SGHDT and YYEEEE. This CDR3 has 15 residues. This CDR3 reads CASSLAQSNTGELFF. CDR3 coding DNA: TGTGCCAGCAGCTTGGCACAGTCGAACACCGGGGAGCTGTTTTTT.

This clonotype was found a few times. The genes are TRBV5-4 and TRBJ2-5; 12 nucleotides line up with TRBD2. After removal of 2 bases from V and 6 bases from J, the junction contained 5 bases not matched to a gene. CDR1 is SGHNT, CDR2 YYREEE, per germline (reference sequence). The CDR3 has 15 amino acids. The CDR3 nucleotides read TGTGCCAGCAGCTTACTAGCGGGGGGTCCCAAGACCCAGTACTTC. Translating gives CASSLLAGGPKTQYF.

This clonotype was recorded at least ten times. The J gene is TRBJ2-7, the V gene TRBV28; D gene unclear. Per the germline V gene, CDR1 is MDHEN and CDR2 is SYDVKM. This CDR3 has 13 amino acids. V was shortened by 4 bases and J by 6 bases, with 13 bases between the two germline ends. The CDR3 sequence is CASSSGPSGEQYV. In nucleotides, the CDR3 is TGTGCCAGCAGTTCTGGGCCATCGGGCGAGCAGTACGTC.

The gene calls are TRBV11-2 and TRBJ2-2, with 13 bases that match TRBD2. CDR1 SGHAT and CDR2 FQNNGV come from the germline V gene. This CDR3 comprises 17 residues. The trim removed 5 bases at V and 5 bases at J, leaving 8 bases unmatched. This CDR3 is CASSKGLAGVGTGELFF. CDR3 coding DNA: TGTGCCAGCAGCAAAGGACTAGCGGGGGTTGGAACCGGGGAGCTGTTTTTT.

At least ten counts were recorded for this clonotype. This sequence joins TRBV28 and TRBJ1-2; D possibly corresponds to TRBD1 (5 bases). This CDR3 is built from 18 residues. V was trimmed by 2 bases and J by 6 bases, leaving 25 bases between them. Germline V gives CDR1 MDHEN, CDR2 SYDVKM. The CDR3 loop reads CASSLGRAFRTGGNGYTF. DNA for the CDR3: TGTGCCAGCAGTTTAGGCAGGGCCTTCCGGACGGGGGGTAATGGCTACACCTTC.